The 22 T cell receptor beta chains listed next were all sequenced from one sample in a study of EBV T-cell therapy then PD-1 blockade in nasopharyngeal carcinoma. These receptors have no known antigen. As to time point: 266 days after commencement of treatment, after nivolumab therapy. Treatment of the sample: AdE1-LMPpoly-expanded autologous EBV-specific T-cell therapy followed by anti-PD-1 nivolumab. Method: immunoSEQ multiplex PCR; TCRdb's copy keeps in-frame clones and lacks some. The table lists around 19,000 clones, about 86% of them singletons. Specimen: CD8+ T cells from blood, collected at roughly day 250 from a patient whose treatment included autologous EBV-specific T cells and nivolumab. Receptor source: a man aged 35 to 55 with nasopharyngeal carcinoma.

This clone occurred a few times. This chain joins TRBV5-6 and TRBJ2-3; 13 bases match TRBD2. Losses at the gene ends were 3 bases for V and 2 bases for J; bases not matched to a gene: 6. Germline-derived CDR1 and CDR2 are SGHDT and YYEEEE. The CDR3 has 17 amino acids. This CDR3 reads CASSSTSGGAPTDTQYF. The CDR3 DNA sequence: TGTGCCAGCAGCTCCACTAGCGGGGGGGCTCCCACAGATACGCAGTATTTT.

This clone is termed medium-sized (0.01 to 0.1%). This sample includes further DNA sequences coding for the same CDR3. The chain combines TRBV19 with TRBJ1-1, with unresolved D. Between the trimmed V and J ends, which lost 3 bases and 4 bases, there was a span of 9 bases. The germline CDR1 and CDR2 sequences are LNHDA and SQIVND (reference sequence). The CDR3 spans 13 residues. The CDR3 DNA reads as TGTGCCAGTAGTATCGAGGGTGGCACTGAAGCTTTCTTT. Residues: CASSIEGGTEAFF. The full variable domain, with the rest looked up from reference TRBV19 and TRBJ1-1, is DGGITQSPKYLFRKEGQNVTLSCEQNLNHDAMYWYRQDPGQGLRLIYYSQIVNDFQKGDIAEGYSVSREKKESFPLTVTSAQKNPTAFYLCASSIEGGTEAFFGQGTRLTVV.

This clone showed up just a few times. The chain recombines TRBV4-2 with TRBJ2-3; TRBD2 matches 7 bases. With V trimmed by 4 bases and J by 4 bases, 5 bases remained unmatched. Germline V gene sequence: CDR1 LGHNA, CDR2 YNFKEQ. The CDR3 contains 14 residues. As DNA, the CDR3 is TGTGCCAGCAGCCGCCTGGCGGGGGCAGATACGCAGTATTTT. Residues: CASSRLAGADTQYF.

The chain has TRBV15 and TRBJ2-3; tentatively, D is TRBD1 (6 bases). CDR1 and CDR2 from the germline V gene are LNHNV and YYDKDF (reference sequence). The length of the CDR3 is 17 residues. The V gene lost 5 bases and the J gene lost 6 bases, with 24 bases spanning the gap. In DNA form, the CDR3 reads TGTGCCACCAGCCCAGCCGGAGCCACAGGGATACATGATACGCAGTATTTT. It translates to CATSPAGATGIHDTQYF. Based on the CDR3 plus reference TRBV15 and TRBJ2-3, the full variable domain is DAMVIQNPRYQVTQFGKPVTLSCSQTLNHNVMYWYQQKSSQAPKLLFHYYDKDFNNEADTPDNFQSRRPNTSFCFLDIRSPGLGDTAMYLCATSPAGATGIHDTQYFGPGTRLTVL.

This clone was counted a few times. The chain couples TRBV6-4 to TRBJ2-1; D unclear. Germline assignment: CDR1 MRHNA and CDR2 SNTAGT. Deletions cut 4 bases from V and 0 bases from J, with 10 bases between. CDR3 length: 15 amino acids. The chain's CDR3 is CASSGDPSSYNEQFF. The DNA of the CDR3 is TGTGCCAGCAGTGGAGACCCTTCCTCCTACAATGAGCAGTTCTTC.

The rearrangement links TRBV7-9 to TRBJ2-1; D remains unclear. In germline, CDR1 is SEHNR, CDR2 FQNEAQ (reference sequence). V lost 5 bases to trimming and J lost 9 bases, with 8 bases between them. The CDR3 sequence is 11 residues long. CDR3 nucleotides: TGTGCCAGCAGCCCCACGGTTGAGCAGTTCTTC. Translation gives CASSPTVEQFF.

The chain employs TRBV13 and TRBJ1-2; D is uncertain. Trimming took off 5 bases at V and 8 bases at J, with 21 bases between the two ends. CDR1 is PRHDT and CDR2 is FYEKMQ in the germline V gene (reference sequence). CDR3 size: 15 residues. The CDR3 loop is CASSPGVLGPGGYTF. The CDR3 DNA sequence: TGTGCCAGCAGCCCCGGCGTACTGGGCCCGGGAGGCTACACCTTC.

The chain combines TRBV27 with TRBJ2-7; D gene uncertain. V lost 1 base and J lost 0, with 7 bases in between. The CDR3 extends over 14 amino acids. Germline-derived CDR1 and CDR2 are MNHEY and SMNVEV (reference sequence). The CDR3 region is CASSLFGSSYEQYF. In nucleotides, the CDR3 is TGTGCCAGCAGTTTATTCGGCAGCTCCTACGAGCAGTACTTC.

This chain joins TRBV12-3 or TRBV12-4 and TRBJ1-2; TRBD1 aligns across 7 bases. J was trimmed by 8 bases and V by 6 bases; bases with no gene match: 6. CDR3 length: 12 residues. CDR3 sequence reads: CASRTTGTGYTF. The CDR3 DNA reads TGTGCCAGCAGGACGACAGGGACAGGCTACACCTTC.

This clone was counted a single time. The same CDR3 is also encoded by other DNA sequences in this sample. This sequence joins TRBV4-3 and TRBJ2-7; 11 bases line up with TRBD2. The trim removed 0 bases at V and 3 bases at J, leaving 1 base unmatched. Germline CDR1 LGHNA, CDR2 YSLEER. CDR3 length: 15 amino acids. The CDR3 loop is CASSQETSGVYEQYF. The CDR3 nucleotides read TGCGCCAGCAGCCAAGAGACTAGCGGGGTCTACGAGCAGTACTTC.

The chain is built from TRBV7-2 and TRBJ2-7, with 7 bases lining up with TRBD1. CDR1 and CDR2 (germline): SGHTA, FQGNSA. The CDR3 has 14 amino acids. J was trimmed by 3 bases and V by 1 base; bases with no gene match: 3. The CDR3 here is CASSLEDRFYEQYF. As DNA, the CDR3 is TGTGCCAGCAGCTTAGAGGACAGGTTCTACGAGCAGTACTTC.

The V gene is TRBV5-6, the J gene TRBJ2-5, with D tentatively TRBD1 or TRBD2 (5 bases each). The V end was cut by 0 bases, the J end by 1 base, with 7 bases between. This CDR3 is built from 14 residues. Germline V CDR1 and CDR2: SGHDT, YYEEEE. CDR3 nucleotides: TGTGCCAGCAGCTTGGATGGGGGCCAAGAGACCCAGTACTTC. This gives the protein CASSLDGGQETQYF.

This sequence joins TRBV10-2 and TRBJ2-7, with TRBD1 matching 7 bases. With V trimmed by 11 bases and J by 6 bases, 7 bases remained unmatched. Germline lookup yields CDR1 WSHSY and CDR2 SAAADI. CDR3 length: 11 residues. The chain's CDR3 is CASWDSGEQYF. CDR3 coding DNA: TGCGCCTCATGGGACAGTGGCGAGCAGTACTTC.

The chain combines TRBV19 with TRBJ2-1; D is uncertain. V gave up 7 bases and J gave up 4 bases, with 20 bases separating them. The CDR3 covers 16 residues. In germline, CDR1 is LNHDA, CDR2 SQIVND (reference sequence). DNA for the CDR3: TGTGCCAGTATCCGACGGTCCCTTTCTCCATACAATGAGCAGTTCTTC. Encoded protein: CASIRRSLSPYNEQFF.

The V and J genes are TRBV6-5 and TRBJ2-1; possible D gene TRBD1, 5 bases. CDR1 and CDR2 from the germline V gene are MNHEY and SVGAGI. V lost 0 bases, J lost 4 bases, and 13 bases lay in between. CDR3 size: 16 residues. CDR3 sequence reads: CASSYSGFTGYNEQFF. In DNA, the CDR3 is TGTGCCAGCAGTTACTCCGGATTCACAGGATACAATGAGCAGTTCTTC.

The rearrangement uses TRBV6-2 or TRBV6-3 and TRBJ1-1; D is ambiguous. Trimming took 2 bases from V and 1 from J, leaving 8 bases between them. Germline loops: CDR1 MNHEY, CDR2 SVGEGT. The CDR3 extends over 14 amino acids. The CDR3 region has the DNA TGTGCCAGCAGTTACGGGCAGAAGAACACTGAAGCTTTCTTT. Its protein product is CASSYGQKNTEAFF.

The rearrangement joins TRBV29-1 to TRBJ2-1, with D possibly being TRBD1 or TRBD2 (6 bases each). There are 15 residues in the CDR3. Germline V gives CDR1 SQVTM, CDR2 ANQGSEA. V was trimmed by 6 bases and J by 0 bases, leaving 15 bases between them. The CDR3 region is CSVQGGPSSYNEQFF. The CDR3 DNA sequence: TGCAGCGTCCAAGGGGGGCCTAGCTCCTACAATGAGCAGTTCTTC.

The V call is TRBV30, the J call TRBJ1-1, with 7 bases lining up with TRBD1. The germline CDR1 and CDR2 sequences are GTSNPN and SVGIG (reference sequence). The CDR3 spans 14 residues. V lost 0 bases and J lost 4; bases outside the gene matches: 5. The CDR3 coding sequence is TGTGCCTGGAGTGTACAGGGGTTTGGCACTGAAGCTTTCTTT. It yields the protein CAWSVQGFGTEAFF.

V gene TRBV9 combines with J gene TRBJ1-5; D call uncertain. Trimming took 0 bases from V and 0 from J, leaving 1 base between them. Germline CDR1 and CDR2: SGDLS and YYNGEE. CDR3 length: 13 amino acids. DNA for the CDR3: TGTGCCAGCAGCGTAGCTAGCAATCAGCCCCAGCATTTT. This codes for CASSVASNQPQHF.

The rearrangement joins TRBV30 to TRBJ2-2, with D possibly being TRBD1 (5 bases). Germline V gene lookup returns CDR1 GTSNPN and CDR2 SVGIG (reference sequence). The CDR3 extends over 13 amino acids. V lost 7 bases and J lost 3, with 12 bases in between. In DNA, the CDR3 is TGTGCCTCCCCCGGACATTACACCGGGGAGCTGTTTTTT. Its protein is CASPGHYTGELFF.

The V and J genes are TRBV13 and TRBJ2-3; 7 bases line up with TRBD1. The germline V gene encodes CDR1 PRHDT and CDR2 FYEKMQ (reference sequence). This CDR3 region has 15 residues. V was clipped by 3 bases and J by 2 bases; unmatched bases: 5. The CDR3 sequence is CASSFWDSSTDTQYF. In nucleotides, the CDR3 is TGTGCCAGCAGCTTCTGGGACAGCTCCACAGATACGCAGTATTTT. Combining the CDR3 with reference TRBV13 and TRBJ2-3 gives the whole variable domain AAGVIQSPRHLIKEKRETATLKCYPIPRHDTVYWYQQGPGQDPQFLISFYEKMQSDKGSIPDRFSAQQFSDYHSELNMSSLELGDSALYFCASSFWDSSTDTQYFGPGTRLTVL.

The chain links TRBV6-2 or TRBV6-3 to TRBJ2-1; unclear D gene. With 2 bases removed from V and 0 bases from J, the gap between germline ends came to 11 bases. Germline CDR1 and CDR2: MNHEY and SVGEGT. CDR3 size: 16 residues. The CDR3 nucleotides are TGTGCCAGCAGTTACGAAGGTATGAGCTCCTACAATGAGCAGTTCTTC. Translating it yields CASSYEGMSSYNEQFF.